Listed below are T cell receptor beta chains from one sample, sequenced in a study of blood T cell repertoires in COVID-19. The protocol was immunoSEQ multiplex PCR, while the TCRdb copy is restricted to in-frame clones and leaves out a portion. The table has about 41,000 clones, roughly four fifths seen once; the top ten hold approximately 44%. Sequencing was performed on peripheral blood. These receptors all come from a woman older than 75 with acute or convalescent COVID-19. Both conserved end residues are part of each CDR3. Each record gives: CDR3 protein, V gene, J gene.

CDR3 protein: CASSLERVGSNQPQHF; V gene: TRBV5-8; J gene: TRBJ1-5
CDR3 protein: CASSLRGTSYNEQFF; V gene: TRBV7-2; J gene: TRBJ2-1
CDR3 protein: CAWSNRVDQPQHF; V gene: TRBV30; J gene: TRBJ1-5
CDR3 protein: CAIRDQGARDTEAFF; V gene: TRBV10-3; J gene: TRBJ1-1
CDR3 protein: CASSREPGLAQETQYF; V gene: TRBV5-1; J gene: TRBJ2-5
CDR3 protein: CASSATGKRVSTNEKLFF; V gene: TRBV6-1; J gene: TRBJ1-4
CDR3 protein: CASSLDGRVDQPQHF; V gene: TRBV5-4; J gene: TRBJ1-5
CDR3 protein: CPSSRGTYNEQFF; V gene: TRBV12-3/TRBV12-4; J gene: TRBJ2-1
CDR3 protein: CASSQGEKLFF; V gene: TRBV12-3/TRBV12-4; J gene: TRBJ1-4
CDR3 protein: CAWSLPGGGYGYTF; V gene: TRBV30; J gene: TRBJ1-2
CDR3 protein: CASSLNPGNNSPLHF; V gene: TRBV5-4; J gene: TRBJ1-6
CDR3 protein: CASSLGWSTEAFF; V gene: TRBV7-9; J gene: TRBJ1-1